This TCR beta chain appears in the sequencing data of a study of shared clonotypes between healthy human individuals. Study information: A few men and two women, aged 18 to 49, were donors. General observations from the study: Richness estimates generally favored naive over memory subsets. About 5% of naive CD4 clonotypes were shared across four donors.

Regarding this clone: Its antigen remains unidentified.

The naive CD8 population came from CD45RO-negative cells selected for CCR7, without terminally differentiated effector memory CD45RA+ cells. Each sample came from a Caucasian adult donor living in Nashville, Tennessee. Some clones are missing from TCRdb's copy, which holds only in-frame ones; the method was immunoSEQ multiplex PCR. The sample lists roughly 2,000,000 clones, 85% to 95% seen once, with more than 1.5% in the top ten. The clonotype originates from a man aged 18 to 30 in good health. Some clones in this sample may be carry-over from other donors' samples. Material for sequencing was naive CD8+ T cells from PBMCs.

CDR3 sequence reads: CASRPGMNTEAFF. Here the CDR3 DNA reads TGTGCTAGTAGACCCGGTATGAACACTGAAGCTTTCTTT. The rearrangement uses TRBV12-5 and TRBJ1-1; D is uncertain. V lost 8 bases and J 0 bases, leaving 10 bases between the germline ends. The CDR3 length is 13 residues. Germline lookup yields CDR1 LGHNT and CDR2 FRNRAP.